This T cell receptor (beta chain) is from a study of OX40 agonist ivuxolimab in advanced cancers. Study summary: Prior anti-PD-1, anti-PD-L1 or anti-CTLA-4 therapy was allowed; 30% to 40% had some.

Clones were read by immunoSEQ multiplex PCR, and TCRdb kept only the in-frame ones, dropping some. Of over 25,000 clones listed, 84% are singletons. CDR3 length: 15 amino acids. V trimming: 1 base; J trimming: 5 bases; junction bases outside the gene matches: 7. The germline gives CDR1 PRHDT, CDR2 FYEKMQ (reference sequence). The sequences come from CD4+ or CD8+ T cells sorted from blood, collected in a trial of the OX40 agonist ivuxolimab. The chain employs TRBV13 and TRBJ1-1; TRBD1 agrees at 7 bases. This TCR derives from an adult with an advanced solid tumor such as melanoma, head and neck, liver or kidney cancer. The CDR3 loop reads CASSLEVRGGTEAFF. DNA for the CDR3: TGTGCCAGCAGCTTAGAGGTCAGGGGGGGGACTGAAGCTTTCTTT.